This is a list of T cell receptor beta chains from one sample in a study of OX40 agonist ivuxolimab in advanced cancers. The assay was immunoSEQ multiplex PCR, and TCRdb's table has in-frame clones only and misses some. The sample yields 100,000 or so clones, around nine tenths seen once. The specimen comprised CD4+ or CD8+ T cells sorted from blood, sampled in a trial of the OX40 agonist ivuxolimab. These receptors originate from an adult with an advanced solid tumor such as melanoma, head and neck, liver or kidney cancer. The CDR3 runs from the conserved cysteine through the conserved F or W. A D gene is named only where the DNA matches it firmly. Clone size is shown for a subset of rows, as once, few, many or a class of expanded clone.

j_call clone_size v_call d_call cdr3_nt cdr3_aa
TRBJ2-2 NA TRBV19 NA TGTGCCAGTAGTGTACGCGGGACAAGTAACACCGGGGAGCTGTTTTTT CASSVRGTSNTGELFF
TRBJ1-4 NA TRBV6-1 TRBD1 TGTGCCAGCAGTGAATTCGGCAGGGGGCGAACTTTGGAAAAACTGTTTTTT CASSEFGRGRTLEKLFF
TRBJ2-7 NA TRBV11-2 TRBD1 TGTGCCAGCAGCCCCTGGGGGACAGGGACCTACGAGCAGTACTTC CASSPWGTGTYEQYF
TRBJ1-1 NA TRBV19 TRBD1 TGTGCCAGTAGTACCGGGACAGGGATCACTGAAGCTTTCTTT CASSTGTGITEAFF
TRBJ1-4 NA TRBV5-1 TRBD1 TGCGCCAGCAGCAGCCGACAGGGCGCTAATGAAAAACTGTTTTTT CASSSRQGANEKLFF
TRBJ2-2 few TRBV19 NA TGTGCCAGTAGTATTATATCAGGCGGGGAGCTGTTTTTT CASSIISGGELFF
TRBJ1-5 NA TRBV25-1 NA TGTGCCAGCAGTGAAACAGGTAGCAATCAGCCCCAGCATTTT CASSETGSNQPQHF
TRBJ2-3 once TRBV5-4 TRBD2 TGTGCCAGCAGACCCGGGACTAGCGGGAGGGCCGGGACAGATACGCAGTATTTT CASRPGTSGRAGTDTQYF
TRBJ1-3 NA TRBV7-3 NA TGTGCCAGCAGCCAGTCGGGAGGCCACACCATATATTTT CASSQSGGHTIYF
TRBJ1-6 NA TRBV7-9 TRBD1 TGTGCCAGCAGCTTAAAAATGGGACAGGGGGGTTCACCCCTCCACTTT CASSLKMGQGGSPLHF
TRBJ2-7 few TRBV19 NA TGTGCCAGTAGTAGACACAGGGACCCTACCTACGAGCAGTACTTC CASSRHRDPTYEQYF
TRBJ2-7 NA TRBV5-5 NA TGTGCCAGCAGCTTGGCTAGTACCTACGAGCAGTACTTC CASSLASTYEQYF
TRBJ1-3 NA TRBV2 NA TGTGCCAGCAGAGGGGACATCGGAAACACCATATATTTT CASRGDIGNTIYF
TRBJ2-1 once TRBV5-1 NA TGCGCCAGCAGCAGAACGGGGGGCACCTACAATGAGCAGTTCTTC CASSRTGGTYNEQFF
TRBJ2-7 NA TRBV6-1 TRBD1 TGTGCCAGCAGTGTACAGGGGGCCTCCTACGAGCAGTACTTC CASSVQGASYEQYF
TRBJ1-1 NA TRBV30 NA TGTGCCTGGAGTGTACCAACCTCGAACACTGAAGCTTTCTTT CAWSVPTSNTEAFF
TRBJ2-1 NA TRBV27 TRBD1 TGTGCCAGCAGCACACGATCGGGACAGGGAGTTTCAATGAAGCAGTTCTTC CASSTRSGQGVSMKQFF
TRBJ2-7 NA TRBV30 TRBD1 TGTGCCTGGAGGGTCAGGGGGAGCTCCTACGAGCAGTACTTC CAWRVRGSSYEQYF
TRBJ1-1 few TRBV2 NA TGTGCCAGCAGTGAGGACGTTGAAGCTTTCTTT CASSEDVEAFF
TRBJ2-2 once TRBV5-1 NA TGCGCCAGCAGCTTGGGCGGATACAACACCGGGGAGCCGTTTTTT CASSLGGYNTGEPFF
TRBJ1-6 NA TRBV27 NA TGTGCCAGCAGCCAGTATAATTCACCCCTCCACTTT CASSQYNSPLHF
TRBJ2-5 NA TRBV7-9 TRBD2 TGTGCCAGCAGCAGATTTAGCGGGAGAATACAAGAGACCCAGTACTTC CASSRFSGRIQETQYF
TRBJ2-7 NA TRBV5-4 NA TGTGCCAGCAGCTCTGACCGGGACTGGGGATACGAGCAGTACTTC CASSSDRDWGYEQYF
TRBJ2-7 NA TRBV5-1 NA TGCGCCAGCAGCTTGGCCGGGGGACTTAGCTACGAGCAGTACTTC CASSLAGGLSYEQYF
TRBJ1-2 NA TRBV2 NA TGTGCCAGCAGCTGGCAGGGTGCCTATGGCTACACCTTC CASSWQGAYGYTF
TRBJ2-7 once TRBV9 TRBD2 TGTGCCAGCAGCCCTCACCCAGCGGGAGACCATCCCTACGAGCAGTACTTC CASSPHPAGDHPYEQYF